The clone carrying this TCR beta chain was seen once. This sample was taken from a study of blood T cell repertoires in COVID-19. TCRdb keeps only in-frame clones here, not all; method: immunoSEQ multiplex PCR. The data show approximately 150,000 clones, over 80% seen once. This TCR derives from a man aged 60 to 75 with active or convalescent COVID-19. The sequenced sample was peripheral blood.

For the CDR3, the DNA is TGTGCCAGCAGTAGTTATGCCGGGGACAGGGGTTACGAGCAGTACTTC. This gives the protein CASSSYAGDRGYEQYF. The V call is TRBV6-6, the J call TRBJ2-7; 10 bases match TRBD1. The CDR3 runs 16 residues. V trimming: 5 bases; J trimming: 4 bases; junction bases outside the gene matches: 11. Looked up from germline, CDR1 is MNHNY and CDR2 is SVGAGI (reference sequence).